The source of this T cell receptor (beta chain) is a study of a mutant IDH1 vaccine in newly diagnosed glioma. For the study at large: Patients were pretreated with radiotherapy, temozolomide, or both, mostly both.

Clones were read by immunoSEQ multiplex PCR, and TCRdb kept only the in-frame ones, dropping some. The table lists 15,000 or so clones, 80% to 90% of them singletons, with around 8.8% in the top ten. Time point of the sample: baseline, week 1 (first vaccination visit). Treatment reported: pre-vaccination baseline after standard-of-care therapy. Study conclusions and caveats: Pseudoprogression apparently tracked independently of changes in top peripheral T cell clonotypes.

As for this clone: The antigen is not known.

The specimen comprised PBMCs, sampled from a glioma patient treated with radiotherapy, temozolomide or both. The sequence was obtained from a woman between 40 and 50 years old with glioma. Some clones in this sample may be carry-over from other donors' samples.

The CDR3 spells CASSFGPGSFGAGTEAFF. The CDR3 DNA is TGTGCCAGCAGCTTCGGGCCCGGATCTTTCGGCGCGGGCACTGAAGCTTTCTTT. The V gene is TRBV11-2, the J gene TRBJ1-1; D call uncertain. The germline CDR1 and CDR2 sequences are SGHAT and FQNNGV. V lost 3 bases and J lost 4, with 24 bases in between. This CDR3 is built from 18 residues.